The clone carrying this T cell receptor (beta chain) was counted many times. 5'RACE primed from the constant segment yielded TCR alpha and TCR beta cDNA libraries bearing sample barcodes and UMIs. TCRdb recomputed calls from the 5' RACE reads with MiXCR, one row per CDR3 protein. The top ten clones hold roughly a fifth of a sample with hundreds of thousands of distinct CDR3 sequences, approximately 16% of them seen once. Germline V gene data show CDR1 as LGHDT and CDR2 as YNNKEL (reference sequence). Trimming took off 4 bases at V and 3 bases at J, with 13 bases between the two ends. This CDR3 has 14 residues. The data were obtained in a study of T-cell memory formation after mild COVID-19. Study overall: The study found TCR clusters largely donor specific.

V usage is TRBV3-1 and J usage is TRBJ2-7; possibly TRBD1 for D (5 bases). The TCR originated in a young man who had mild COVID-19 (a few samples of this study predate the infection). Cell type and time point are not known. Specimen: PBMCs or a T cell subset sorted from them (not recorded which). CDR3: CASSRGSPGYEQYF. For the CDR3, the DNA is TGTGCCAGCAGCCGGGGCAGTCCTGGCTACGAGCAGTACTTC.